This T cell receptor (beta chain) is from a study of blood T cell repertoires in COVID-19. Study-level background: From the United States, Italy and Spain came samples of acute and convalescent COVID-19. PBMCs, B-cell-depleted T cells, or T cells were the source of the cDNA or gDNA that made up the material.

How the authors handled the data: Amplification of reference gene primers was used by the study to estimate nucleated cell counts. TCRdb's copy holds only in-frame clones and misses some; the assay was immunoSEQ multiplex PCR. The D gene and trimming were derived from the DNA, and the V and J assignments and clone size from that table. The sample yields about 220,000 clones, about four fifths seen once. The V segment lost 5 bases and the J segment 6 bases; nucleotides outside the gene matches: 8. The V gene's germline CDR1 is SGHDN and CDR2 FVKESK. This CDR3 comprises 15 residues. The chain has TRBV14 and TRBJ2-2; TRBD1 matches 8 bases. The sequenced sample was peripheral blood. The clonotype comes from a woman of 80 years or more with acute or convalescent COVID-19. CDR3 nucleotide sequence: TGTGCCAGCAGCGCCTATCCAGGGGGCCCCGGGGAGCTGTTTTTT. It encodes CASSAYPGGPGELFF.